This T cell receptor beta chain was captured by sequencing in a study of CD8 T cells in Susac syndrome. Random hexamers were used to reverse transcribe the RNA input (about 0.5 to 1 ug). Amplification of TCR beta CDR3 used immunoSEQ multiplex PCR across 54 Vbeta and 13 Jbeta. TCRdb ran MiXCR on the immunoSEQ multiplex PCR reads and lists one entry per CDR3 protein. Altogether 250,000 to 300,000 distinct CDR3 sequences are present, around 84% being singletons, with the ten largest covering about 0.11%. Sequencing of TCR beta was carried out in blood CD8+ and CD4+ T cells. The multiple sclerosis controls were treatment-naive patients affected by stable or active relapsing-remitting disease. General study findings and limits: It was acknowledged in the study that its TCR sequencing and HLA analysis involved a relatively small number of individuals.

As regards this clonotype: Antigen: not known.

The CDR3 has 15 amino acids. Trimming removed 2 bases at V and 6 bases at J, with 17 bases between. Germline V lookup: CDR1 SGHVS, CDR2 FNYEAQ. The sample consisted of CD8+ T cells from PBMCs. The clonotype originates from a human donor with multiple sclerosis. The chain couples TRBV7-6 to TRBJ2-7, with TRBD1 as a possible D gene (5 bases). The CDR3 bases are TGTGCCAGCAGCTTAACCCCGAAGGGGCCGGGCGAGCAGTACTTC. Translating it yields CASSLTPKGPGEQYF.